This is a list of T cell receptor beta chains from one sample in a study of a mutant IDH1 vaccine in newly diagnosed glioma. Antigens for these TCRs are unknown. Clones were read by immunoSEQ multiplex PCR, and TCRdb kept only the in-frame ones, dropping some. The sample lists about 130,000 clones, over 75% occurring once. The sequencing used PBMCs, collected from a glioma patient whose treatment included an IDH1 peptide vaccine. The source is a middle-aged man with glioma. Each CDR3 is given with its conserved first and last residue. A D gene is named only where the DNA matches it firmly. Only part of the rows carry a size: once, few, many, or a class if the clone is expanded.

>TRBV13|-|TRBJ1-5|-
CASSPGPRSNQPQHF
TGTGCCAGCAGCCCAGGGCCGAGAAGCAATCAGCCCCAGCATTTT
>TRBV14|-|TRBJ2-1|TRBD2
CASSGLAGARRNEQFF
TGTGCCAGCAGCGGACTAGCGGGGGCTAGACGGAATGAGCAGTTCTTC
>TRBV14|-|TRBJ2-3|-
CASSSRVPGLPRDTQYF
TGTGCCAGCAGCTCGAGGGTGCCGGGACTTCCGAGGGATACGCAGTATTTT
>TRBV6-5|-|TRBJ1-5|-
CASSYRDGWPQHF
TGTGCCAGCAGTTACAGGGACGGGTGGCCCCAGCATTTT
>TRBV6-5|-|TRBJ2-7|-
CASSYGQTSYEQYF
TGTGCCAGCAGTTACGGACAGACGAGCTACGAGCAGTACTTC
>TRBV4-3|-|TRBJ2-1|TRBD2
CASSQVPGTSGRYEQFF
TGCGCCAGCAGCCAAGTTCCCGGGACTAGCGGGAGGTATGAGCAGTTCTTC
>TRBV30|once|TRBJ2-7|-
CAWSVMGGGEQYF
TGTGCCTGGAGTGTAATGGGGGGCGGCGAGCAGTACTTC
>TRBV28|-|TRBJ2-3|-
CASRPSPGAGTDTQYF
TGTGCCAGCAGGCCTTCCCCAGGGGCAGGCACAGATACGCAGTATTTT
>TRBV10-3|-|TRBJ2-3|TRBD2
CAIRLGTSGGALDTQYF
TGTGCCATCAGACTCGGGACTAGCGGGGGGGCCTTAGATACGCAGTATTTT
>TRBV13|-|TRBJ2-7|-
CASSSQAGFEQYF
TGTGCCAGCAGCTCCCAGGCCGGATTCGAGCAGTACTTC
>TRBV19|-|TRBJ1-4|-
CASTGLFVTGNEKLFF
TGTGCCAGTACGGGTCTTTTCGTGACGGGTAATGAAAAACTGTTTTTT
>TRBV6-5|-|TRBJ1-2|TRBD1
CASSWTGGRNYGYTF
TGTGCCAGCAGTTGGACAGGGGGCCGGAACTATGGCTACACCTTC